These T cell receptor beta chains were read from a single sample in a study of beta chain features in type 1 diabetes. The method was immunoSEQ multiplex PCR; TCRdb's version includes in-frame clones alone and lacks a portion of them. This table has hundreds of thousands of clones, about 14% appearing once. Sequencing was carried out using naive CD4+ T cells from blood. These receptors originate from a man younger than 35 with type 1 diabetes. CDR3s leave out the opening cysteine and the closing phenylalanine or tryptophan. The order of the fields is CDR3 protein, V gene, clone size, J gene. Expanded clones get a size class; other rows say once, few or many, or leave the size out.

CDR3: ASSLYVTADTQY
V: TRBV18
size: -
J: TRBJ2-3

CDR3: ASSETGMNTEAF
V: TRBV2
size: few
J: TRBJ1-1

CDR3: AWTSRNEQY
V: TRBV30
size: few
J: TRBJ2-7

CDR3: ASSLTNSGNTIY
V: TRBV7-9
size: few
J: TRBJ1-3

CDR3: ASSPVGEKLF
V: TRBV5-1
size: -
J: TRBJ1-4

CDR3: SSKVAGGPGTGELF
V: TRBV29-1
size: -
J: TRBJ2-2

CDR3: AWTRQGWNIQY
V: TRBV30
size: -
J: TRBJ2-4

CDR3: ASSGRVYLGGYT
V: TRBV9
size: -
J: TRBJ1-2

CDR3: ASSPGLAGGLLDTQY
V: TRBV5-4
size: -
J: TRBJ2-3

CDR3: ASSRDLTNTEAF
V: TRBV6-6
size: -
J: TRBJ1-1

CDR3: ASRRDRNTYEQY
V: TRBV2
size: few
J: TRBJ2-7

CDR3: ASSAINTEAF
V: TRBV9
size: few
J: TRBJ1-1

CDR3: ASSSLTVAYEQY
V: TRBV5-1
size: few
J: TRBJ2-7

CDR3: ASSLGPLANNEQF
V: TRBV4-1
size: -
J: TRBJ2-1

CDR3: ASSLQAGTDTQY
V: TRBV7-2
size: few
J: TRBJ2-3

CDR3: ASSALTGFEQF
V: TRBV25-1
size: few
J: TRBJ2-1

CDR3: ASWGQADQPQH
V: TRBV28
size: -
J: TRBJ1-5

CDR3: ASSSSGTGRTEAF
V: TRBV7-2
size: few
J: TRBJ1-1

CDR3: ASSQTGTGGGRETQY
V: TRBV7-3
size: -
J: TRBJ2-5

CDR3: SVEDRAGRSYEQY
V: TRBV29-1
size: few
J: TRBJ2-7

CDR3: AWRRWASGGADTQY
V: TRBV30
size: few
J: TRBJ2-3

CDR3: ASSFVRGQETQY
V: TRBV7-2
size: -
J: TRBJ2-5

CDR3: ASSKPGPEKLF
V: TRBV27
size: -
J: TRBJ1-4

CDR3: ASSLGPTSTDTQY
V: TRBV7-6
size: -
J: TRBJ2-3

CDR3: ASSYESSGSNEQF
V: TRBV6-5
size: -
J: TRBJ2-1

CDR3: ASSLETGGKEETQY
V: TRBV28
size: few
J: TRBJ2-5

CDR3: ASSPGLGYT
V: TRBV2
size: few
J: TRBJ1-2